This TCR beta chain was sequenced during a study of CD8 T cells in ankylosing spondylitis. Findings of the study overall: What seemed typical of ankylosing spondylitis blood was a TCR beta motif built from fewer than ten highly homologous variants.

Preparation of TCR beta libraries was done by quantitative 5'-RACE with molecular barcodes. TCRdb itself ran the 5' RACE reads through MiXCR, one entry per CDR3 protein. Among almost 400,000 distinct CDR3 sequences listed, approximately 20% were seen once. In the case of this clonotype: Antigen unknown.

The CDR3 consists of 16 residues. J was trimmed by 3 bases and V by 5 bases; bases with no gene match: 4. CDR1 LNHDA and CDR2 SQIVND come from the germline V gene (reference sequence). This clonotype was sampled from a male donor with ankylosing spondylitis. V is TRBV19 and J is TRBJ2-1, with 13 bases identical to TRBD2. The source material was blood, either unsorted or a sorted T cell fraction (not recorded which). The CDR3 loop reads CASSFGTSGNYNEQFF. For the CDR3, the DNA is TGTGCCAGTAGTTTTGGGACTAGCGGGAACTACAATGAGCAGTTCTTC.